These 29 T cell receptor beta chains share one sample of origin, sequenced in a study of T cells after yellow fever vaccination. TCRdb re-analysed the 5' RACE reads in MiXCR, keeping a single row per CDR3 protein. This table has more than 200,000 distinct CDR3 sequences, about 3.9% appearing once. The sequenced sample was PBMCs, obtained 15 days after the yellow fever booster vaccination. These receptors all come from a young man who received the YFV17D yellow fever vaccine.

This clonotype was observed at least ten times. The chain uses TRBV7-2 and TRBJ1-2; D gene unclear. V was cut by 0 bases and J by 6 bases, with 11 bases left in between. This CDR3 is built from 14 residues. Germline loops: CDR1 SGHTA, CDR2 FQGNSA. Here the CDR3 reads CASSLAETADGYTF. As DNA, the CDR3 is TGTGCCAGCAGCTTAGCGGAGACGGCTGATGGCTACACCTTC.

This clonotype was recorded at least ten times. The rearrangement uses TRBV15 and TRBJ2-2; D unclear. Trimming left V 0 bases short and J 0 bases short, with 20 bases between. Germline V gene lookup returns CDR1 LNHNV and CDR2 YYDKDF (reference sequence). This CDR3 is 20 amino acids long. CDR3 sequence: CATSRDSLWTELTNTGELFF. The CDR3 coding sequence is TGTGCCACCAGCAGAGATTCCCTCTGGACCGAGCTTACGAACACCGGGGAGCTGTTTTTT.

In its sample, this clonotype was seen many times. V is TRBV12-3 or TRBV12-4 and J is TRBJ2-3, with TRBD2 matching over 11 bases. The CDR3 runs to 14 residues. Losses at the gene ends were 7 bases for V and 8 bases for J; bases not matched to a gene: 8. This CDR3 reads CASMFTSGGPTQYF. In nucleotides, the CDR3 is TGTGCCAGCATGTTCACTAGCGGGGGTCCTACGCAGTATTTT.

This clonotype was counted ten times or more. The chain combines TRBV7-2 with TRBJ1-6, with 9 bases lining up with TRBD1. The germline gives CDR1 SGHTA, CDR2 FQGNSA. CDR3 length: 15 amino acids. V shed 5 bases and J 6 bases; nucleotides not matched to a gene: 5. For the CDR3, the DNA is TGTGCCAGCAGCAAAAACAGGGGGCTTAATTCACCCCTCCACTTT. It specifies CASSKNRGLNSPLHF.

This clonotype was counted ten times or more. The chain couples TRBV4-3 to TRBJ1-1; the match to TRBD1 covers 9 bases. Germline V gene data show CDR1 as LGHNA and CDR2 as YSLEER. CDR3 length: 16 residues. V shed 1 base, J shed 7 bases, and the junction held 10 bases outside the gene matches. CDR3 amino acids: CASSQVQGAEMGEAFF. As DNA, the CDR3 is TGCGCCAGCAGCCAAGTACAGGGGGCCGAGATGGGTGAAGCTTTCTTT.

This clonotype was recorded at least ten times. The chain combines TRBV4-1 with TRBJ2-5; no firm D call. Trimming removed 5 bases from V and 4 bases from J, with 11 bases in between. The CDR3 is 13 amino acids. Germline CDR1 and CDR2: MGHRA and YSYEKL. CDR3 sequence: CASSFLFGETQYF. The CDR3 nucleotides read TGCGCCAGCAGCTTCCTATTTGGAGAGACCCAGTACTTC.

This clonotype was seen ten or more times. The chain uses TRBV20-1 and TRBJ1-4, with unresolved D. The CDR3 is 13 amino acids. Germline CDR1 reads DFQATT; CDR2 reads SNEGSKA (reference sequence). Trimming left V 6 bases short and J 7 bases short, with 15 bases between. The CDR3 DNA reads as TGCAGTGCCAGTAACCCTGGGCCTGAAAAACTGTTTTTT. It codes for CSASNPGPEKLFF.

The table lists this clonotype with many counts. The chain employs TRBV30 and TRBJ2-7, with D possibly TRBD2 on 5 matching bases. Per germline, CDR1 GTSNPN and CDR2 SVGIG (reference sequence). The ends were cut back, 3 bases at V and 3 bases at J, with 15 bases in the middle. The CDR3 runs to 14 residues. The CDR3 reads CAWRPPGSYYEQYF. DNA for the CDR3: TGTGCCTGGAGACCCCCGGGGTCCTACTACGAGCAGTACTTC.

This clonotype came up a few times. The CDR3 spells CASSLVGPSYEQYF. The CDR3 coding sequence is TGTGCCAGCAGCTTGGTAGGACCGTCCTACGAGCAGTACTTC. V is TRBV5-5 and J is TRBJ2-7; no firm D call. Germline lookup yields CDR1 SGHKS and CDR2 YYEKEE (reference sequence). This CDR3 comprises 14 residues. With 0 bases removed from V and 1 base from J, the gap between germline ends came to 8 bases.

This clonotype was observed many times. Here the CDR3 reads CSASATGGYTF. In DNA form, the CDR3 reads TGCAGTGCTAGTGCGACGGGGGGCTACACCTTC. The J gene is TRBJ1-2, the V gene TRBV20-1; D is undetermined. CDR1 DFQATT and CDR2 SNEGSKA come from the germline V gene (reference sequence). The CDR3 sequence is 11 residues long. V dropped 3 bases and J dropped 8 bases, with 10 bases sitting between them.

This clonotype has ten or more counts. The DNA for the CDR3 is TGCAGTGGGGACAGTTACAATGAGCAGTTCTTC. Encoded protein: CSGDSYNEQFF. The J gene is TRBJ2-1, the V gene TRBV20-1; TRBD1 matches at 7 bases. The V gene end was trimmed by 7 bases and the J gene end by 4 bases; junction bases not matched to a gene: 1. CDR1 DFQATT and CDR2 SNEGSKA come from the germline V gene (reference sequence). The length of the CDR3 is 11 residues.

This clonotype was counted many times. The genes are TRBV5-1 and TRBJ2-3; TRBD2 aligns across 8 bases. Per germline, CDR1 SGHRS and CDR2 YFSETQ. The CDR3 extends over 14 amino acids. Unmatched junction bases numbered 7, after V lost 4 bases and J lost 6 bases. CDR3 in amino acids: CASSSGLAGDTQYF. CDR3 bases: TGCGCCAGCAGCAGTGGACTAGCTGGGGATACGCAGTATTTT.

This clonotype was recorded many times. The V gene is TRBV18, the J gene TRBJ2-2; D possibly corresponds to TRBD2 (5 bases). Germline CDR1 reads KGHSH; CDR2 reads LQKENI. With 8 bases removed from V and 4 bases from J, the gap between germline ends came to 17 bases. The CDR3 contains 15 residues. CDR3 region: CASTLREGLTGELFF. CDR3 DNA: TGTGCCAGCACACTCCGGGAAGGACTCACCGGGGAGCTGTTTTTT.

This clonotype was detected many times. V and J are TRBV7-9 and TRBJ1-5; D is unresolved. The CDR3 is made up of 16 amino acids. Germline lookup yields CDR1 SEHNR and CDR2 FQNEAQ (reference sequence). Trimming took 3 bases from V and 1 from J, leaving 13 bases between them. CDR3 loop: CASSFDGTQSNQPQHF. DNA for the CDR3: TGTGCCAGCAGCTTCGATGGTACTCAAAGCAATCAGCCCCAGCATTTT.

This clonotype was counted at least ten times. This rearrangement joins TRBV19 to TRBJ1-2, with no clear D. Germline V gives CDR1 LNHDA, CDR2 SQIVND (reference sequence). The CDR3 has 12 amino acids. CDR3 in amino acids: CGSSQGYYGYTF. In DNA, the CDR3 is TGTGGCAGCTCCCAAGGGTACTATGGCTACACCTTC.

This clonotype was detected ten times or more. The V call is TRBV7-6, the J call TRBJ2-7, with a weak D call TRBD1 (6 bases). Germline V gene sequence: CDR1 SGHVS, CDR2 FNYEAQ. This CDR3 has 10 amino acids. The CDR3 sequence: CASSLGEGDV. As DNA, the CDR3 is TGTGCCAGCAGCTTAGGAGAGGGGGACGTC.

Of note for this clonotype: A junction end diverges from the germline sequence, so it may reflect a read error. This chain joins TRBV6-1 and TRBJ2-5, with unresolved D. The end of the DNA aligns better with TRBJ2-1, so the J call may be wrong. Germline lookup yields CDR1 MNHNS and CDR2 SASEGT. The CDR3 runs 13 residues. CDR3 region: CASCDGQQETQFF. The CDR3 nucleotides are TGTGCCAGCTGTGATGGGCAGCAAGAGACCCAGTTCTTC.

This clonotype was observed at least ten times. V and J are TRBV7-9 and TRBJ2-1, with D perhaps TRBD2 (6 bases). CDR1 and CDR2 (germline): SEHNR, FQNEAQ (reference sequence). The CDR3 is made up of 16 amino acids. The V end lost 5 bases, the J end lost 4 bases, and 18 bases lay between the germline ends. The CDR3 protein is CASSGADSGTYNEQFF. The CDR3 region has the DNA TGTGCCAGCAGCGGAGCAGACTCCGGGACTTACAATGAGCAGTTCTTC.

This clonotype was seen many times. This chain joins TRBV12-3 or TRBV12-4 and TRBJ2-7, with D hard to call. The CDR3 is 13 residues long. V was trimmed by 5 bases and J by 3 bases, leaving 11 bases between them. CDR3 coding DNA: TGTGCCAGCAGTAGGACGGCTTACTACGAGCAGTACTTC. Protein product: CASSRTAYYEQYF.

This sequence joins TRBV30 and TRBJ1-5, with 11 positions matching TRBD1. The germline V gene has CDR1 GTSNPN and CDR2 SVGIG (reference sequence). J lost 4 bases, V lost 5 bases, and 13 bases had no gene match. CDR3 length: 17 residues. In DNA, the CDR3 is TGTGCCTGGGATAAATACGGACAGGGGGCCTCAAATCAGCCCCAGCATTTT. It codes for CAWDKYGQGASNQPQHF.

Ten or more counts support this clonotype. V usage is TRBV5-1 and J usage is TRBJ2-6, with D unresolved. Germline CDR1 SGHRS, CDR2 YFSETQ. The CDR3 length is 15 residues. The V gene lost 4 bases and the J gene lost 4 bases, with 12 bases spanning the gap. DNA for the CDR3: TGCGCCAGCAGCATCCTCAGGTCCGGGGCCAACGTCCTGACTTTC. Protein: CASSILRSGANVLTF.

This rearrangement joins TRBV28 to TRBJ2-7, with 7 bases matching TRBD1. The CDR3 is 13 amino acids. The junction had 8 bases not matched to a gene; V was cut back by 6 bases and J by 6 bases. Germline CDR1 reads MDHEN; CDR2 reads SYDVKM. The CDR3 spells CASRRQGAGEQYV. The CDR3 bases are TGTGCCAGCAGGAGACAGGGTGCGGGCGAGCAGTACGTC.

At least ten counts were recorded for this clonotype. The rearrangement links TRBV4-1 to TRBJ2-7; the D is unclear. Germline V gene lookup returns CDR1 MGHRA and CDR2 YSYEKL. Trimming stripped 0 bases from V and 2 bases from J, with 8 bases between. This CDR3 is 14 amino acids long. The CDR3 sequence: CASSQEGYTYEQYF. The CDR3 nucleotides are TGCGCCAGCAGCCAAGAGGGGTACACCTACGAGCAGTACTTC.

This clonotype was picked up many times. The V call is TRBV20-1, the J call TRBJ2-3; D may be TRBD2 (6 bases). V lost 4 bases to trimming and J lost 2 bases, with 10 bases between them. The V gene's germline CDR1 is DFQATT and CDR2 SNEGSKA (reference sequence). This CDR3 region has 13 residues. The CDR3 is CSATSGPTDTQYF. The CDR3 DNA reads TGCAGTGCTACCAGCGGGCCCACAGATACGCAGTATTTT.

This clonotype was observed many times. The chain uses TRBV5-5 and TRBJ2-3; D is ambiguous. Looked up from germline, CDR1 is SGHKS and CDR2 is YYEKEE (reference sequence). V dropped 0 bases and J dropped 1 base, with 12 bases sitting between them. The CDR3 totals 16 residues. The CDR3 loop reads CASSLGPSWGTDTQYF. The DNA of the CDR3 is TGTGCCAGCAGCTTGGGTCCTTCATGGGGCACAGATACGCAGTATTTT.

This clonotype was picked up many times. This rearrangement joins TRBV6-2 or TRBV6-3 to TRBJ2-7; D gene ambiguous. CDR3 size: 15 residues. The V gene's germline CDR1 is MNHEY and CDR2 SVGEGT. V lost 2 bases, J lost 3 bases, and 14 bases lay in between. The CDR3, as DNA: TGTGCCAGCAGTTACGCCCAGACCACCAACTACGAGCAGTACGTC. Amino acid sequence: CASSYAQTTNYEQYV.

This clonotype was recorded many times. The chain couples TRBV5-1 to TRBJ2-7; D not certain. Trimming left V 0 bases short and J 3 bases short, with 4 bases between. The length of the CDR3 is 12 residues. CDR1 is SGHRS and CDR2 is YFSETQ in the germline V gene. For the CDR3, the DNA is TGCGCCAGCAGCTTGGATCTCTACGAGCAGTACTTC. This translates into CASSLDLYEQYF.

This clonotype was seen at least ten times. Here the CDR3 reads CASSWTANSPLHF. CDR3 nucleotides: TGTGCCAGCAGTTGGACAGCCAATTCACCCCTCCACTTT. The rearrangement links TRBV5-6 to TRBJ1-6; the D gene is possibly TRBD1 (6 bases). This CDR3 spans 13 amino acids. Per germline, CDR1 SGHDT and CDR2 YYEEEE. V lost 5 bases to trimming and J lost 7 bases, with 10 bases between them.

This chain joins TRBV7-9 and TRBJ2-7; D may be TRBD1 or TRBD2 (5 bases each). V gave up 4 bases and J gave up 3 bases, with 16 bases separating them. There are 15 residues in the CDR3. Germline V CDR1 and CDR2: SEHNR, FQNEAQ (reference sequence). CDR3 DNA sequence: TGTGCCAGCAGCTCCTCGGACACCGGGGACTACGAGCAGTACTTC. Amino acids: CASSSSDTGDYEQYF.